A single sample is the source of the 24 T cell receptor beta chains below, sequenced in a study of T cells after yellow fever vaccination. TCRdb itself ran the 5' RACE reads through MiXCR, one entry per CDR3 protein. The sample carries hundreds of thousands of distinct CDR3 sequences, 9% to 15% recorded once. The material was PBMCs, obtained on the day of the yellow fever booster vaccination. Receptors originate from a man aged 30 to 45 who received the YFV17D yellow fever vaccine.

The CDR3 DNA sequence: TGTGCCAGCAGCCAGTATTGGACAGGGGAGAATCACACTGAAGCTTTCTTT. This gives the protein CASSQYWTGENHTEAFF. The chain carries TRBV14 and TRBJ1-1, with TRBD1 identical over 9 bases. This CDR3 spans 17 amino acids. The V gene's germline CDR1 is SGHDN and CDR2 FVKESK. V shed 3 bases and J 3 bases; nucleotides not matched to a gene: 11. Variable domain in full (rest from reference TRBV14 and TRBJ1-1): EAGVTQFPSHSVIEKGQTVTLRCDPISGHDNLYWYRRVMGKEIKFLLHFVKESKQDESGMPNNRFLAERTGGTYSTLKVQPAELEDSGVYFCASSQYWTGENHTEAFFGQGTRLTVV.

The V and J genes are TRBV4-3 and TRBJ2-1; D is uncertain. The CDR3 totals 14 residues. Trimming took off 0 bases at V and 7 bases at J, with 10 bases between the two ends. The germline gives CDR1 LGHNA, CDR2 YSLEER. The CDR3 region is CASSQDPHSNEQFF. CDR3 coding DNA: TGCGCCAGCAGCCAAGATCCCCATTCGAATGAGCAGTTCTTC.

This clonotype has just a few counts. The chain couples TRBV10-3 to TRBJ2-1; 14 nucleotides line up with TRBD2. After removal of 2 bases from V and 5 bases from J, the junction contained 14 bases not matched to a gene. CDR3 length equals 20 residues. Looked up from germline, CDR1 is ENHRY and CDR2 is SYGVKD. CDR3 residues: CAISEVGLAGVWGGNNEQFF. CDR3 in DNA: TGTGCCATCAGTGAGGTGGGACTAGCGGGAGTATGGGGAGGAAACAATGAGCAGTTCTTC.

In its sample, this clonotype was seen once. The V gene is TRBV9, the J gene TRBJ2-7; D is possibly TRBD1 or TRBD2 (5 bases each). Germline V gene sequence: CDR1 SGDLS, CDR2 YYNGEE. The V gene lost 0 bases and the J gene lost 2 bases, with 9 bases spanning the gap. The CDR3 loop spans 14 amino acids. As DNA, the CDR3 is TGTGCCAGCAGCGTAGCACTGGGGGCCTACGAGCAGTACTTC. Translation gives CASSVALGAYEQYF.

The V and J genes are TRBV3-1 and TRBJ1-2, with D hard to call. Trimming removed 4 bases from V and 0 bases from J, with 15 bases in between. The germline V gene has CDR1 LGHDT and CDR2 YNNKEL (reference sequence). CDR3 length: 16 residues. DNA for the CDR3: TGTGCCAGCAGCCCTTATCGGACGGGGTCTAACTATGGCTACACCTTC. Its protein product is CASSPYRTGSNYGYTF.

This clonotype has more than one count but fewer than ten. The rearrangement links TRBV9 to TRBJ2-2, with 10 bases identical to TRBD2. V lost 4 bases to trimming and J lost 5 bases; unmatched junction nucleotides: 11. The germline CDR1 and CDR2 sequences are SGDLS and YYNGEE. The CDR3 covers 17 residues. The CDR3 nucleotides read TGTGCCAGCAGCTCCCACCCTAGCGGGAGTATTACCGGGGAGCTGTTTTTT. Its translation is CASSSHPSGSITGELFF. Filled out from reference TRBV9 and TRBJ2-2, the complete variable domain reads DSGVTQTPKHLITATGQRVTLRCSPRSGDLSVYWYQQSLDQGLQFLIQYYNGEERAKGNILERFSAQQFPDLHSELNLSSLELGDSALYFCASSSHPSGSITGELFFGEGSRLTVL.

The chain is built from TRBV6-1 and TRBJ2-1; D is unclear. V was shortened by 5 bases and J by 4 bases, with 21 bases between the two germline ends. Per the germline V gene, CDR1 is MNHNS and CDR2 is SASEGT. The CDR3 sequence is 17 residues long. The CDR3 protein is CASSPSTDTRKYNEQFF. CDR3 bases: TGTGCCAGCAGTCCTTCGACCGATACGCGCAAATACAATGAGCAGTTCTTC.

This rearrangement joins TRBV20-1 to TRBJ1-4; TRBD1 aligns across 8 bases. The CDR3 is made up of 12 amino acids. V lost 4 bases, J lost 8 bases, and 3 bases stayed unmatched. Germline assignment: CDR1 DFQATT and CDR2 SNEGSKA (reference sequence). The chain's CDR3 is CSATGGREKLFF. DNA for the CDR3: TGCAGTGCTACAGGGGGCCGAGAAAAACTGTTTTTT.

This clonotype came up many times. V and J are TRBV29-1 and TRBJ1-2; D remains unclear. Looked up from germline, CDR1 is SQVTM and CDR2 is ANQGSEA. The CDR3 totals 11 residues. Trimming cost V 0 bases and J 8 bases, with 7 bases left between them. The DNA for the CDR3 is TGCAGCGTTGAAGAGGGTTTGGGCTACACCTTC. Its translation: CSVEEGLGYTF.

V gene TRBV9 combines with J gene TRBJ2-1; 10 bases are a match to TRBD2. The ends lost 3 bases at V and 8 bases at J; junction bases unmatched: 11. This CDR3 has 16 amino acids. Germline CDR1 is SGDLS and CDR2 is YYNGEE. The CDR3 loop reads CASSGPRLAGADEQFF. The CDR3 coding sequence is TGTGCCAGCAGCGGTCCCCGGCTAGCGGGAGCAGATGAGCAGTTCTTC.

This sequence joins TRBV12-3 or TRBV12-4 and TRBJ2-5; D remains ambiguous. This CDR3 comprises 14 residues. Trimming left V 7 bases short and J 0 bases short, with 12 bases between. CDR3 sequence reads: CASTFTAHQETQYF. The CDR3 DNA follows: TGTGCCAGCACCTTCACGGCACACCAAGAGACCCAGTACTTC.

This clonotype was seen ten or more times. This rearrangement joins TRBV20-1 to TRBJ2-3, with a weak D call TRBD2 (6 bases). V lost 3 bases to trimming and J lost 4 bases, with 14 bases between them. The CDR3 sequence is 14 residues long. Germline CDR1 DFQATT, CDR2 SNEGSKA (reference sequence). CDR3 region: CSARQLAQPDTQYF. DNA for the CDR3: TGCAGTGCTAGGCAACTAGCCCAGCCAGATACGCAGTATTTT.

The chain joins TRBV6-4 to TRBJ2-1; D perhaps matches TRBD2 (6 bases). The ends were cut back, 6 bases at V and 4 bases at J, with 16 bases in the middle. CDR1 and CDR2 (germline): MRHNA, SNTAGT. This CDR3 is 15 amino acids long. CDR3 region: CASSGVGSGYNEQFF. CDR3 coding DNA: TGTGCCAGCAGCGGGGTCGGGAGCGGTTACAATGAGCAGTTCTTC.

This sequence joins TRBV6-2 or TRBV6-3 and TRBJ2-4, with 10 bases matching TRBD2. Trimming took 7 bases from V and 7 from J; bases not matched to a gene: 4. Germline V lookup: CDR1 MNHEY, CDR2 SVGEGT. The CDR3 totals 13 residues. The CDR3 DNA reads TGTGCCAGCACTAGCGGGAGTCATAACATTCAGTACTTC. Translation: CASTSGSHNIQYF.

This clonotype was detected a few times. The chain employs TRBV29-1 and TRBJ2-5; D uncertain. The CDR3 contains 13 residues. Trimming removed 3 bases at V and 0 bases at J, with 8 bases between. CDR1 SQVTM and CDR2 ANQGSEA come from the germline V gene. The CDR3 nucleotides are TGCAGCGTTGATAGTCGAAACCAAGAGACCCAGTACTTC. Its translation: CSVDSRNQETQYF.

In this sample, this clonotype turned up a few times. The V gene is TRBV18, the J gene TRBJ2-7; D is possibly TRBD2 (7 bases). CDR3 length equals 15 residues. The germline V and J ends were trimmed by 4 bases and 11 bases, with 24 bases remaining between them. Germline V gene lookup returns CDR1 KGHSH and CDR2 LQKENI. CDR3 region: CASSLQSGGQAVEYF. In DNA, the CDR3 is TGTGCCAGCTCACTCCAGTCCGGGGGGCAAGCCGTGGAGTACTTC. The full variable domain, rest sourced from reference TRBV18 and TRBJ2-7, is NAGVMQNPRHLVRRRGQEARLRCSPMKGHSHVYWYRQLPEEGLKFMVYLQKENIIDESGMPKERFSAEFPKEGPSILRIQQVVRGDSAAYFCASSLQSGGQAVEYFGPGTRLTVT.

This clonotype was picked up a small number of times. This rearrangement joins TRBV11-1 to TRBJ2-3; D possibly corresponds to TRBD2 (6 bases). In germline, CDR1 is SGHAT, CDR2 FQDESV (reference sequence). Trimming shortened V by 1 base and J by 0 bases, and 20 bases separated the two germline ends. This CDR3 contains 19 residues. The CDR3 reads CASSLVRDWRGPSTDTQYF. Written as DNA, the CDR3 is TGTGCCAGCAGCTTAGTCAGAGATTGGCGGGGACCTAGCACAGATACGCAGTATTTT.

This clonotype was seen a few times. This chain connects TRBV12-3 or TRBV12-4 to TRBJ2-7; TRBD1 matches 7 bases. This CDR3 has 15 amino acids. Germline trimming cut 6 bases from V and 2 bases from J; bases unmatched to any gene: 10. CDR3 loop: CASRNSRDRAYEQYF. The CDR3 DNA follows: TGTGCCAGCAGAAATTCCCGGGACAGAGCCTACGAGCAGTACTTC.

This clonotype was seen more than once but under ten times. This sequence joins TRBV29-1 and TRBJ2-7; D not certain. From germline, CDR1 is SQVTM and CDR2 ANQGSEA. The CDR3 runs 14 residues. Trimming left V 8 bases short and J 4 bases short, with 21 bases between. CDR3 loop: CSPRPHRSGYEQYF. CDR3 sequence (DNA): TGCAGCCCCAGACCCCATCGGAGTGGTTACGAGCAGTACTTC.

The chain carries TRBV7-8 and TRBJ1-1, with 7 bases identical to TRBD1. In germline, CDR1 is SGHVS, CDR2 FQNEAQ. J lost 6 bases, V lost 5 bases, and 12 bases had no gene match. The CDR3 consists of 15 residues. In nucleotides, the CDR3 is TGTGCCAGCAGCGCACAGGGGCGGGGATTGGCTGAAGCTTTCTTT. Translated, it gives CASSAQGRGLAEAFF.

The chain links TRBV12-3 or TRBV12-4 to TRBJ1-2; TRBD1 aligns across 7 bases. The CDR3 spans 13 residues. The J segment lost 7 bases and the V segment lost 7 bases, leaving 9 bases of the junction unmatched. The CDR3 nucleotides read TGTGCCAGCACCCTCCGACAGGGTGGTGGCTACACCTTC. Translated: CASTLRQGGGYTF.

J is TRBJ2-4 and V is TRBV3-1, with 12 bases that match TRBD2. There are 15 residues in the CDR3. The germline gives CDR1 LGHDT, CDR2 YNNKEL (reference sequence). With V trimmed by 4 bases and J by 9 bases, 7 bases remained unmatched. The CDR3 protein is CASSPTTSGSSIQYF. The CDR3 DNA reads TGTGCCAGCAGCCCCACGACTAGCGGGAGTTCCATTCAGTACTTC. The variable domain in full, completed from reference TRBV3-1 and TRBJ2-4, reads DTAVSQTPKYLVTQMGNDKSIKCEQNLGHDTMYWYKQDSKKFLKIMFSYNNKELIINETVPNRFSPKSPDKAHLNLHINSLELGDSAVYFCASSPTTSGSSIQYFGAGTRLSVL.

This rearrangement joins TRBV12-3 or TRBV12-4 to TRBJ1-2, with 7 bases that match TRBD1. This CDR3 has 14 residues. With V trimmed by 5 bases and J by 7 bases, 10 bases remained unmatched. CDR3 in amino acids: CASSPQTGFGGYTF. For the CDR3, the DNA is TGTGCCAGCAGTCCGCAGACAGGGTTCGGTGGCTACACCTTC.

This clonotype was observed at least ten times. The V call is TRBV5-1, the J call TRBJ2-6, with D uncertain. The CDR3 is made up of 12 amino acids. The V gene lost 5 bases and the J gene lost 6 bases, with 6 bases spanning the gap. The germline V gene has CDR1 SGHRS and CDR2 YFSETQ. DNA of the CDR3: TGCGCCAGCAGGATGGTGGCCAACGTCCTGACTTTC. It is translated as CASRMVANVLTF.